Each of the 5 T cell receptor beta chains below was sequenced from the same sample in a study of T cells in Graves' hyperthyroidism and ophthalmopathy. The source material, RNA transcripts, was used to amplify TCR beta CDR3 regions. First-round RT-PCR with HTBI primers amplified the TCR CDR3 region. Via MiXCR, TCRdb re-called the multiplex PCR reads, giving one row per CDR3 protein. The data show about 37,000 distinct CDR3 sequences, 40% to 60% seen once. Specimen: blood. These receptors were obtained from a man in his forties with Graves' ophthalmopathy.

V usage is TRBV7-3 and J usage is TRBJ1-6; 7 positions match TRBD1. This CDR3 contains 14 residues. From germline, CDR1 is SGHTA and CDR2 FQGTGA. Unmatched junction bases numbered 1, after V lost 0 bases and J lost 8 bases. CDR3: CASSLTGGDSPLHF. CDR3 nucleotides: TGTGCCAGCAGCTTAACAGGGGGCGATTCACCCCTCCACTTT.

The chain carries TRBV5-1 and TRBJ2-2; D unclear. The CDR3 totals 15 residues. The V gene's germline CDR1 is SGHRS and CDR2 YFSETQ. The ends were cut back, 6 bases at V and 2 bases at J, with 14 bases in the middle. The CDR3 DNA is TGCGCCAGCAACCCGGCGTTGGGAAACACCGGGGAGCTGTTTTTT. Encoded protein: CASNPALGNTGELFF.

This clonotype has ten or more counts. The chain is built from TRBV6-1 and TRBJ2-6; 10 bases map to TRBD1. The V segment lost 4 bases and the J segment 4 bases; nucleotides outside the gene matches: 10. Per the germline V gene, CDR1 is MNHNS and CDR2 is SASEGT. The CDR3 contains 18 residues. In DNA form, the CDR3 reads TGTGCCAGCAGTGGAGGCGGGACAGGGGTCGTCGGGGCCAACGTCCTGACTTTC. Protein: CASSGGGTGVVGANVLTF.

The rearrangement joins TRBV13 to TRBJ1-6; D is ambiguous. Germline values: CDR1 PRHDT, CDR2 FYEKMQ (reference sequence). The CDR3 spans 11 residues. Trimming shortened V by 5 bases and J by 12 bases, and 8 bases separated the two germline ends. CDR3 nucleotides: TGTGCCAGCAGCCGACTCGGACCCCTCCACTTT. Encoded protein: CASSRLGPLHF.

This clonotype was picked up many times. The chain combines TRBV28 with TRBJ2-7, with D tentatively TRBD1 (6 bases). This CDR3 contains 12 residues. Germline V CDR1 and CDR2: MDHEN, SYDVKM. The V gene lost 5 bases and the J gene lost 4 bases, with 9 bases spanning the gap. The CDR3 loop is CASSPQGYEQYF. The CDR3 region has the DNA TGTGCCAGCAGTCCCCAGGGGTACGAGCAGTACTTC.